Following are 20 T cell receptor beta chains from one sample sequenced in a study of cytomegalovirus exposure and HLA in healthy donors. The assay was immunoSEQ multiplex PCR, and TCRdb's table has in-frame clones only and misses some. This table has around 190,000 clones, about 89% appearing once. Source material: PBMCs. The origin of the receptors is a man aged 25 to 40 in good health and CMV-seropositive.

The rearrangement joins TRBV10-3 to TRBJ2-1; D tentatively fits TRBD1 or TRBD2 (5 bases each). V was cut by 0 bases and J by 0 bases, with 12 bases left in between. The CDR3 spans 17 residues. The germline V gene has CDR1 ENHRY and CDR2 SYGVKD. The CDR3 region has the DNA TGTGCCATCAGTGAGTCTGGGGGACCCGACTCCTACAATGAGCAGTTCTTC. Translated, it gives CAISESGGPDSYNEQFF.

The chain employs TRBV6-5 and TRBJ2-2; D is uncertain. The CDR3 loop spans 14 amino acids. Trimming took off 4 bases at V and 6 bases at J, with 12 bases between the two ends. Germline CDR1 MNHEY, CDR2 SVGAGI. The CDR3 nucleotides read TGTGCCAGCAGTTCCACTTCTTCGGCCGGGGAGCTGTTTTTT. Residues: CASSSTSSAGELFF.

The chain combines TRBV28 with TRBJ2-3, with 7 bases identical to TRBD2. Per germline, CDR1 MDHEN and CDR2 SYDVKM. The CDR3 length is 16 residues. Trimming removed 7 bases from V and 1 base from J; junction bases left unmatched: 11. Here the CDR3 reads CASIPPAGVGTDTQYF. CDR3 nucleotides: TGTGCCAGCATTCCCCCCGCGGGAGTAGGCACAGATACGCAGTATTTT.

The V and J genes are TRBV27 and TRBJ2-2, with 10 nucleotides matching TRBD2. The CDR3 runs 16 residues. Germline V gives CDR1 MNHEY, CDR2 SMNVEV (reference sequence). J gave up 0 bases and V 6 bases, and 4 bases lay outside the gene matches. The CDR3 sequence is CASRGLAVTNTGELFF. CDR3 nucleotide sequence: TGTGCCAGCAGAGGACTAGCGGTTACGAACACCGGGGAGCTGTTTTTT.

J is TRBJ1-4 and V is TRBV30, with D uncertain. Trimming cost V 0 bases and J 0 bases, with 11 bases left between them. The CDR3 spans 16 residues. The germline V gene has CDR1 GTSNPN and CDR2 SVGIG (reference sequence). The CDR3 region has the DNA TGTGCCTGGAGTGTAGGCAGCCTAACAACTAATGAAAAACTGTTTTTT. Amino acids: CAWSVGSLTTNEKLFF.

Written as DNA, the CDR3 is TGTGCCAGTAGTATTGGCAACACTTATAGCAATCAGCCCCAGCATTTT. Residues: CASSIGNTYSNQPQHF. The V and J genes are TRBV19 and TRBJ1-5; D is undetermined. CDR1 and CDR2 (germline): LNHDA, SQIVND (reference sequence). V was shortened by 3 bases and J by 0 bases, with 12 bases between the two germline ends. The CDR3 runs to 16 residues.

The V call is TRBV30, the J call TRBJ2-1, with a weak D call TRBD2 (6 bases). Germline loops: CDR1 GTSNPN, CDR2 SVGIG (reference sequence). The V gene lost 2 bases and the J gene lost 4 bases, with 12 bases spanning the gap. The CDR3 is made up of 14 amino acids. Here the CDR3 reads CAWSWRAPYNEQFF. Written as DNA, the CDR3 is TGTGCCTGGAGTTGGAGGGCCCCTTACAATGAGCAGTTCTTC.

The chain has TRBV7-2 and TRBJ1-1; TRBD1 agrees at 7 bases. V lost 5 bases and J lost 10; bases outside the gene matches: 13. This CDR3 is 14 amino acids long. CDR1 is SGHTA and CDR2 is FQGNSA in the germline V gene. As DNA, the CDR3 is TGTGCCAGCAGCCCAAGGACAGGACGGCTAGGAGCTTTCTTT. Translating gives CASSPRTGRLGAFF.

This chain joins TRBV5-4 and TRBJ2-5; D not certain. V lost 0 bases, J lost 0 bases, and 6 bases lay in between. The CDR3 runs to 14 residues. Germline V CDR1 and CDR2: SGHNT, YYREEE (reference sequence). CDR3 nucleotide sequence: TGTGCCAGCAGCTTGGATCCGGACCAAGAGACCCAGTACTTC. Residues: CASSLDPDQETQYF.

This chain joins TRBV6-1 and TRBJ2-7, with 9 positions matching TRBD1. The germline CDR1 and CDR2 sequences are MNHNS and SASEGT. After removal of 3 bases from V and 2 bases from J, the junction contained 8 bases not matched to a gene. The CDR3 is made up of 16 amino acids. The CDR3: CASSDRGGQGAYEQYF. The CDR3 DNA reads TGTGCCAGCAGTGATAGAGGGGGACAGGGAGCCTACGAGCAGTACTTC.

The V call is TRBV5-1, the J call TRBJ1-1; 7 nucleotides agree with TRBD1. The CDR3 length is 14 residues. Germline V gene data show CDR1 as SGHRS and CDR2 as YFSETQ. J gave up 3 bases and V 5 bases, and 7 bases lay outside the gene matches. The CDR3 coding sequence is TGCGCCAGCAGTGGGGGACAGCGTTACACTGAAGCTTTCTTT. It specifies CASSGGQRYTEAFF.

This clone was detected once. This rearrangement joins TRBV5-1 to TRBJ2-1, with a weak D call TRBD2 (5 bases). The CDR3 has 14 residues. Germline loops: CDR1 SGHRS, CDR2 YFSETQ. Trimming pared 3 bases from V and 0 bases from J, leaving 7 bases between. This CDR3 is CASSSGNSYNEQFF. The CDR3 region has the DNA TGCGCCAGCAGCTCGGGAAACTCCTACAATGAGCAGTTCTTC.

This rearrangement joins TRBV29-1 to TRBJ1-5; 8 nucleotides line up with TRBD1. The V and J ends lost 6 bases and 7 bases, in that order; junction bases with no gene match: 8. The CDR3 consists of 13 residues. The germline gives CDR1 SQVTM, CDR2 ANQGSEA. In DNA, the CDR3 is TGCAGCGTGGGCGACAGGGGCAGCCAGCCCCAGCATTTT. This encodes CSVGDRGSQPQHF.

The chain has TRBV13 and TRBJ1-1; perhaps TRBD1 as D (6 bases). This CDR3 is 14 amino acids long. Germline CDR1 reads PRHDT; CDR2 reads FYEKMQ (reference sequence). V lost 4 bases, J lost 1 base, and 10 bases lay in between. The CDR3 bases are TGTGCCAGCAGCTGGACAGAACGGAACACTGAAGCTTTCTTT. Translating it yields CASSWTERNTEAFF. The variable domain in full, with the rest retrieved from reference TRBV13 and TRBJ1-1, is AAGVIQSPRHLIKEKRETATLKCYPIPRHDTVYWYQQGPGQDPQFLISFYEKMQSDKGSIPDRFSAQQFSDYHSELNMSSLELGDSALYFCASSWTERNTEAFFGQGTRLTVV.

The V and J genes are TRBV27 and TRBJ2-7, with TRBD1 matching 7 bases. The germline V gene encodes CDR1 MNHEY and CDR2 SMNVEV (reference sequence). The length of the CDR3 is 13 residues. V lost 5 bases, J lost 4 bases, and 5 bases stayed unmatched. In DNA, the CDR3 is TGTGCCAGCAGTCACAGGGGACAATACGAGCAGTACTTC. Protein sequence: CASSHRGQYEQYF.

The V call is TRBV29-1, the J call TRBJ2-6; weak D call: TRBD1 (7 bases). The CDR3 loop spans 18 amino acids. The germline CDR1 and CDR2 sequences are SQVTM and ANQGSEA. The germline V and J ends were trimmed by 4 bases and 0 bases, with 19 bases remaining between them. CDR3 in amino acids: CSVVPPTGRDSGANVLTF. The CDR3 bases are TGCAGCGTTGTCCCGCCGACAGGGCGGGACTCTGGGGCCAACGTCCTGACTTTC.

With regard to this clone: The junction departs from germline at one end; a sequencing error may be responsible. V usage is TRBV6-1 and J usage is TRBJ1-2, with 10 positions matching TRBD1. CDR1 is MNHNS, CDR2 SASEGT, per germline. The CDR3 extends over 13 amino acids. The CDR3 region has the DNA TGTGCCAGCAGTGAGGGACAGGGGACCAGGAATTCCTTC. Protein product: CASSEGQGTRNSF.

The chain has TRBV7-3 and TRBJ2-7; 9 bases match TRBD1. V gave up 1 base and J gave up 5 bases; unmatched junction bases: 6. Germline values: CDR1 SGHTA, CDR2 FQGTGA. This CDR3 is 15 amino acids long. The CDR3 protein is CASSLSGGQGNEQYF. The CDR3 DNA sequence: TGTGCCAGCAGCTTAAGTGGCGGACAGGGGAACGAGCAGTACTTC.

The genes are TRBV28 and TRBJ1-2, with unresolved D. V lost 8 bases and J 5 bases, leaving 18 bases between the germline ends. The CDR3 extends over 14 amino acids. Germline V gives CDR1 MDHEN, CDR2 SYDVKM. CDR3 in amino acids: CASQELSPPYGYTF. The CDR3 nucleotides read TGTGCCAGCCAGGAGTTGTCTCCACCTTATGGCTACACCTTC.

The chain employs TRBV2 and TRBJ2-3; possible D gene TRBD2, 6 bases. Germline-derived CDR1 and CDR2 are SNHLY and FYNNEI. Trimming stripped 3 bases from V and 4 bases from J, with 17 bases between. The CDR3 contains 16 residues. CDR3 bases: TGTGCCAGCAGTGAGGGGACTGCCATTAACGCAGATACGCAGTATTTT. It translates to CASSEGTAINADTQYF.